The next 4 T cell receptor beta chains were all read from a single sample in a study of Graves' ophthalmopathy and Graves' hyperthyroidism. Investigators amplified TCR beta CDR3 regions from RNA transcripts. The library came from an HTBI-primed first-round RT-PCR and a second-round multiplex PCR. TCRdb analysed the multiplex PCR reads with MiXCR anew, one entry per CDR3 protein. The sample has more than 550,000 distinct CDR3 sequences; roughly two fifths are singletons. Sequences were obtained from peripheral blood. The receptors were sampled from an adult man with Graves' ophthalmopathy.

This clonotype has a count of ten or more. This CDR3 is CASSPRGGETQYF. The CDR3 nucleotides are TGTGCCAGCAGTCCCAGGGGAGGGGAGACCCAGTACTTC. J is TRBJ2-5 and V is TRBV7-9; a possible D gene is TRBD2 (7 bases). V lost 6 bases to trimming and J lost 5 bases, with 13 bases between them. The CDR3 is made up of 13 amino acids. CDR1 and CDR2 from the germline V gene are SEHNR and FQNEAQ (reference sequence).

This chain links TRBV20-1 with TRBJ2-5; the D is unclear. The J call may be mistaken, given a closer DNA end match to TRBJ2-1. Germline V CDR1 and CDR2: DFQATT, SNEGSKA (reference sequence). The CDR3 covers 11 residues. The chain's CDR3 is CSARYLEEQFF. DNA for the CDR3: TGCAGTGCTAGGTACCTAGAGGAGCAGTTCTTC.

This clonotype was observed at least ten times. The chain carries TRBV19 and TRBJ1-6; possible D gene TRBD1, 6 bases. There are 13 residues in the CDR3. In germline, CDR1 is LNHDA, CDR2 SQIVND (reference sequence). Trimming pared 7 bases from V and 7 bases from J, leaving 11 bases between. CDR3 in amino acids: CASNGQRNSPLHF. The CDR3 DNA is TGTGCCAGTAATGGACAGCGGAATTCACCCCTCCACTTT.

V is TRBV6-1 and J is TRBJ1-5; 8 positions match TRBD1. Germline trimming cut 8 bases from V and 3 bases from J; bases unmatched to any gene: 9. This CDR3 is 15 amino acids long. CDR1 MNHNS and CDR2 SASEGT come from the germline V gene. In DNA form, the CDR3 reads TGTGCCAGCCAGGGGGCAGGGGGCCTCAATCAGCCCCAGCATTTT. This translates into CASQGAGGLNQPQHF.